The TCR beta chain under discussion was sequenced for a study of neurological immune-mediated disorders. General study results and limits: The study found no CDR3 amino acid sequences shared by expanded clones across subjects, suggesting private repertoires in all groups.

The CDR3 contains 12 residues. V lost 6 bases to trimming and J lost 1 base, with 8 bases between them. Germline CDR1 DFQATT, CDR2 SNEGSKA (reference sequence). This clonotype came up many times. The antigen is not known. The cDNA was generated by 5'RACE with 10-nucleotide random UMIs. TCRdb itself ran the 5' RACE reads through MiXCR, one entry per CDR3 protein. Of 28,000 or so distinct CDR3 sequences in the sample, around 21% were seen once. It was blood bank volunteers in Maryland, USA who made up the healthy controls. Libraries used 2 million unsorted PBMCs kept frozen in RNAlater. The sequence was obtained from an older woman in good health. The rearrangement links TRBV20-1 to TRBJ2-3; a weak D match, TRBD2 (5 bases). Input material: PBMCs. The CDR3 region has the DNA TGCAGTGCGGGAGCGGGCACAGATACGCAGTATTTT. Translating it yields CSAGAGTDTQYF.